The entry below describes one T cell receptor (beta chain). Its antigen is not known. Germline V gene lookup returns CDR1 LGHDT and CDR2 YNNKEL (reference sequence). This CDR3 is 15 amino acids long. The data are from a study of T cells expressing NK-cell markers. About the research overall: Among the eight sequenced donors, seven tested HCMV-seropositive and one tested seronegative. Study-level points and caveats: The CD3+CD56-NKG2C+ fraction of a handful of donors was likewise dominated by these clonotypes.

With UMIs, 5'RACE template switching was used to make TCR beta cDNA. TCRdb re-called the 5' RACE reads and shows each CDR3 protein once, DNA omitted. The table for this sample gives hundreds of thousands of distinct CDR3 sequences. The rearrangement joins TRBV3-1 to TRBJ1-6; absent DNA, TCRdb's TRBD1 call cannot be checked. This receptor was identified in a man younger than 35 in good health. Sequencing was carried out using blood T cells: a sorted CD56 or NKG2C T cell subset, CD4+ or CD8+ T cells, or bulk PBMC T cells (not recorded which). CDR3 region: CASSQFNRGSSPLHF.